This T cell receptor beta chain came from a study of OX40 agonist ivuxolimab in advanced cancers. V gave up 2 bases and J gave up 6 bases, with 14 bases separating them. The CDR3 extends over 15 amino acids. Germline V gene sequence: CDR1 MNHEY, CDR2 SVGAGI. The repertoire was sequenced with immunoSEQ multiplex PCR; TCRdb's copy has only in-frame clones and lacks some. The table includes tens of thousands of clones, roughly 87% detected once. The TCR sequence derives from an adult with an advanced solid tumor such as melanoma, head and neck, liver or kidney cancer. The material sequenced was CD4+ or CD8+ T cells sorted from blood, taken in a trial of the OX40 agonist ivuxolimab. The chain is built from TRBV6-5 and TRBJ2-1; unclear D gene. DNA of the CDR3: TGTGCCAGCAGTTACGAGCAATTCCCTGGCAATGAGCAGTTCTTC. Its protein product is CASSYEQFPGNEQFF.